The next 24 T cell receptor beta chains were all read from a single sample in a study of cytotoxic CD8 clonotypes in ibrutinib-treated CLL. Here immunoSEQ multiplex PCR was the method, and the copy in TCRdb shows in-frame clones only, minus some. The sample yields 40,000 or so clones, under 80% seen once. This specimen consisted of PBMCs, obtained after 24 months of ibrutinib treatment. The receptors derive from a human donor with chronic lymphocytic leukemia.

The V gene is TRBV28, the J gene TRBJ2-1, with D uncertain. Per germline, CDR1 MDHEN and CDR2 SYDVKM. Trimming took 5 bases from V and 6 from J, leaving 2 bases between them. This CDR3 has 10 amino acids. The CDR3 here is CASSGNEQFF. The CDR3 DNA is TGTGCCAGCAGTGGCAATGAGCAGTTCTTC.

The chain joins TRBV2 to TRBJ1-3, with 7 positions matching TRBD1. Unmatched junction bases numbered 5, after V lost 5 bases and J lost 4 bases. Germline V gene data show CDR1 as SNHLY and CDR2 as FYNNEI. This CDR3 spans 14 amino acids. Written as DNA, the CDR3 is TGTGCCAGCAGTATCGGGACAGAAGGAAACACCATATATTTT. It yields the protein CASSIGTEGNTIYF.

The gene calls are TRBV18 and TRBJ1-4; no reliable D call. V lost 3 bases to trimming and J lost 2 bases, with 10 bases between them. CDR3 length equals 15 residues. CDR1 and CDR2 (germline): KGHSH, LQKENI. The CDR3 reads CASSPESQTNEKLFF. CDR3 nucleotide sequence: TGTGCCAGCTCACCGGAGTCGCAGACTAATGAAAAACTGTTTTTT.

The chain recombines TRBV7-9 with TRBJ2-7; 14 nucleotides line up with TRBD2. Trimming removed 6 bases from V and 6 bases from J; junction bases left unmatched: 7. The germline CDR1 and CDR2 sequences are SEHNR and FQNEAQ (reference sequence). The CDR3 extends over 15 amino acids. This CDR3 reads CASSPRGLAGAEQYF. The CDR3 DNA reads TGTGCCAGCAGTCCTAGGGGACTAGCGGGAGCCGAGCAGTACTTC.

This rearrangement joins TRBV6-1 to TRBJ1-3; 8 bases fit TRBD1. From germline, CDR1 is MNHNS and CDR2 SASEGT. After removal of 0 bases from V and 4 bases from J, the junction contained 5 bases not matched to a gene. The CDR3 extends over 16 amino acids. The CDR3, as DNA: TGTGCCAGCAGTGAAGCGGGAACAGGGGGAGGAAACACCATATATTTT. Amino acid sequence: CASSEAGTGGGNTIYF.

CDR3 in DNA: TGCAGCGTTCCCTTCGGGGCGGGCCTCACAGATACGCAGTATTTT. Translated: CSVPFGAGLTDTQYF. The chain employs TRBV29-1 and TRBJ2-3; D might be TRBD1 or TRBD2, each matching 5 bases. Trimming took 5 bases from V and 2 from J, leaving 17 bases between them. The CDR3 extends over 15 amino acids. The V gene's germline CDR1 is SQVTM and CDR2 ANQGSEA.

The rearrangement uses TRBV28 and TRBJ2-1; D is ambiguous. There are 14 residues in the CDR3. Trimming pared 5 bases from V and 2 bases from J, leaving 10 bases between. Germline V gene sequence: CDR1 MDHEN, CDR2 SYDVKM. CDR3 coding DNA: TGTGCCAGCAGTAACATCTCCCCCTACAATGAGCAGTTCTTC. Translated, it gives CASSNISPYNEQFF.

The gene calls are TRBV2 and TRBJ2-3; D gene ambiguous. The germline V and J ends were trimmed by 7 bases and 6 bases, with 14 bases remaining between them. CDR1 is SNHLY, CDR2 FYNNEI, per germline. The CDR3 totals 13 residues. The CDR3 DNA reads TGTGCCAGCACCTGGGCCCCCCCGGATACGCAGTATTTT. Its protein product is CASTWAPPDTQYF.

V and J are TRBV2 and TRBJ1-1; D perhaps matches TRBD1 (6 bases). CDR1 SNHLY and CDR2 FYNNEI come from the germline V gene. The length of the CDR3 is 15 residues. V was cut by 5 bases and J by 8 bases, with 21 bases left in between. The DNA of the CDR3 is TGTGCCAGCAGTACTGGACAGACCTTAACCATGGAAGCTTTCTTT. As protein: CASSTGQTLTMEAFF.

The gene calls are TRBV5-1 and TRBJ2-1; D is perhaps TRBD1 (6 bases). The CDR3 totals 13 residues. Germline CDR1 is SGHRS and CDR2 is YFSETQ. V dropped 3 bases and J dropped 6 bases, with 10 bases sitting between them. Written as DNA, the CDR3 is TGCGCCAGCAGCTCGATGACAGGCAATGAGCAGTTCTTC. This translates into CASSSMTGNEQFF.

The V and J genes are TRBV19 and TRBJ2-2, with D hard to call. The germline V and J ends were trimmed by 6 bases and 2 bases, with 16 bases remaining between them. The CDR3 is 16 residues long. Germline CDR1 LNHDA, CDR2 SQIVND (reference sequence). The chain's CDR3 is CASSPFDRVNTGELFF. The CDR3 DNA reads as TGTGCCAGTAGCCCCTTTGATCGGGTTAACACCGGGGAGCTGTTTTTT.

The V gene is TRBV6-6, the J gene TRBJ2-7, with TRBD1 matching over 9 bases. The V and J ends lost 2 bases and 7 bases, in that order; junction bases with no gene match: 6. CDR1 MNHNY and CDR2 SVGAGI come from the germline V gene (reference sequence). The length of the CDR3 is 14 residues. The CDR3 loop reads CASSYPGQGREQYF. The CDR3 coding sequence is TGTGCCAGCAGTTACCCCGGACAGGGGCGAGAGCAGTACTTC.

The chain links TRBV28 to TRBJ2-3; TRBD1 aligns across 8 bases. This CDR3 has 15 residues. Trimming removed 3 bases from V and 1 base from J; junction bases left unmatched: 3. Per germline, CDR1 MDHEN and CDR2 SYDVKM. This CDR3 is CASSFSGQGTDTQYF. The CDR3 DNA is TGTGCCAGCAGTTTTTCGGGACAGGGCACAGATACGCAGTATTTT.

The table lists this clone with a few counts. The chain carries TRBV6-1 and TRBJ2-2; TRBD2 matches at 10 bases. The CDR3 sequence is 14 residues long. CDR1 and CDR2 (germline): MNHNS, SASEGT. The V segment lost 4 bases and the J segment 6 bases; nucleotides outside the gene matches: 2. CDR3 region: CASSVLAGPGELFF. The DNA for the CDR3 is TGTGCCAGCAGTGTACTAGCGGGACCCGGGGAGCTGTTTTTT.

The rearrangement uses TRBV9 and TRBJ2-2; possible D gene TRBD1, 6 bases. Per the germline V gene, CDR1 is SGDLS and CDR2 is YYNGEE. The CDR3 covers 17 residues. The V gene lost 0 bases and the J gene lost 0 bases, with 12 bases spanning the gap. The CDR3 region has the DNA TGTGCCAGCAGCGTAGCTGAGGACAGCGCGAACACCGGGGAGCTGTTTTTT. Protein: CASSVAEDSANTGELFF.

This clone turned up a few times. The rearrangement joins TRBV30 to TRBJ2-7; the match to TRBD1 covers 7 bases. The CDR3 has 14 amino acids. From germline, CDR1 is GTSNPN and CDR2 SVGIG (reference sequence). With V trimmed by 8 bases and J by 3 bases, 13 bases remained unmatched. The CDR3 loop is CALTLTGKFYEQYF. As DNA, the CDR3 is TGTGCCCTTACCCTGACAGGGAAATTCTACGAGCAGTACTTC.

The chain is built from TRBV7-3 and TRBJ2-7; 10 bases fit TRBD1. With 4 bases clipped from V and 10 bases from J, the junction kept 7 bases outside the gene matches. The CDR3 loop spans 13 amino acids. Germline V lookup: CDR1 SGHTA, CDR2 FQGTGA. The CDR3 nucleotides are TGTGCCAGCAGCTCCCCCGGGACAGGGGTCCAGTACTTC. Its protein product is CASSSPGTGVQYF.

The chain joins TRBV14 to TRBJ2-3, with 7 bases matching TRBD2. Germline-derived CDR1 and CDR2 are SGHDN and FVKESK. The junction had 8 bases not matched to a gene; V was cut back by 2 bases and J by 0 bases. The CDR3 runs 17 residues. The CDR3 loop reads CASSQLPSGVSTDTQYF. The CDR3 region has the DNA TGTGCCAGCAGCCAATTACCTAGCGGAGTGAGCACAGATACGCAGTATTTT.

The genes are TRBV5-1 and TRBJ2-7, with D possibly TRBD2 on 7 matching bases. CDR1 SGHRS and CDR2 YFSETQ come from the germline V gene. The CDR3 has 16 residues. V gave up 5 bases and J gave up 2 bases, with 20 bases separating them. CDR3: CASSPRGGGGAYEQYF. The CDR3 DNA reads TGCGCCAGCAGTCCTAGGGGTGGCGGGGGCGCCTACGAGCAGTACTTC. The full variable domain, completed using reference TRBV5-1 and TRBJ2-7, is KAGVTQTPRYLIKTRGQQVTLSCSPISGHRSVSWYQQTPGQGLQFLFEYFSETQRNKGNFPGRFSGRQFSNSRSEMNVSTLELGDSALYLCASSPRGGGGAYEQYFGPGTRLTVT.

There are a few counts of this clone. The chain recombines TRBV7-6 with TRBJ1-1; D is unclear. This CDR3 is 13 amino acids long. The V end was cut by 5 bases, the J end by 9 bases, with 16 bases between. The germline gives CDR1 SGHVS, CDR2 FNYEAQ. CDR3 protein: CASSPREEVKAFF. CDR3 nucleotides: TGTGCCAGCAGCCCCCGTGAAGAAGTAAAAGCTTTCTTT.

The table lists this clone with a few counts. CDR3 sequence: CASSLTSLETQYF. CDR3 nucleotide sequence: TGTGCCAGCAGCTTAACTTCGCTGGAGACCCAGTACTTC. The gene calls are TRBV7-3 and TRBJ2-5; D unresolved. Trimming removed 0 bases at V and 5 bases at J, with 7 bases between. Germline CDR1 SGHTA, CDR2 FQGTGA. The CDR3 extends over 13 amino acids.

The rearrangement joins TRBV10-3 to TRBJ2-3, with D perhaps TRBD1 (6 bases). The V end lost 4 bases, the J end lost 2 bases, and 19 bases lay between the germline ends. The CDR3 runs 17 residues. The germline V gene encodes CDR1 ENHRY and CDR2 SYGVKD. CDR3 sequence (DNA): TGTGCCATCAGTGCCCCTCCCCTGGGGGCCTTCACAGATACGCAGTATTTT. Amino acid sequence: CAISAPPLGAFTDTQYF.

V usage is TRBV6-6 and J usage is TRBJ1-1; D not certain. The CDR3 spans 15 residues. Trimming took 1 base from V and 4 from J, leaving 13 bases between them. Germline values: CDR1 MNHNY, CDR2 SVGAGI (reference sequence). For the CDR3, the DNA is TGTGCCAGCAGTTACTACGGTAGGGCTTTCACTGAAGCTTTCTTT. Translated, it gives CASSYYGRAFTEAFF.

The CDR3 coding sequence is TGCGCCAGCACAACGGGAGATGGCACAGATACGCAGTATTTT. This gives the protein CASTTGDGTDTQYF. The chain uses TRBV5-1 and TRBJ2-3; maybe TRBD2 (6 bases). V gave up 6 bases and J gave up 1 base, with 12 bases separating them. Germline CDR1 is SGHRS and CDR2 is YFSETQ. The length of the CDR3 is 14 residues. Variable domain in full (rest from reference TRBV5-1 and TRBJ2-3): KAGVTQTPRYLIKTRGQQVTLSCSPISGHRSVSWYQQTPGQGLQFLFEYFSETQRNKGNFPGRFSGRQFSNSRSEMNVSTLELGDSALYLCASTTGDGTDTQYFGPGTRLTVL.